These T cell receptor beta chains were read from a single sample in a study of control samples from healthy donors and cancer patients. Profiled with immunoSEQ multiplex PCR; TCRdb holds only in-frame clones, not every one. The sample carries approximately 86,000 clones, about 89% recorded once. Sequencing was carried out using blood. The receptor set was obtained from a man aged 25-45 years in good health. Each CDR3 is given with its conserved first and last residue. The order of the fields is clone size, D gene, V gene, J gene, CDR3 protein, CDR3 DNA. The D gene is left open where the match is weak. Expanded clones are given a class, and other clones once, few, many or no size at all.

clone_size: NA
d_call: NA
v_call: TRBV6-2/TRBV6-3
j_call: TRBJ2-6
cdr3_aa: CASSYIPRTGANVLTF
cdr3_nt: TGTGCCAGCAGTTACATCCCCAGAACTGGGGCCAACGTCCTGACTTTC

clone_size: NA
d_call: NA
v_call: TRBV14
j_call: TRBJ2-7
cdr3_aa: CASSQVPAGEQYF
cdr3_nt: TGTGCCAGCAGCCAAGTCCCCGCCGGCGAGCAGTACTTC

clone_size: NA
d_call: TRBD1
v_call: TRBV7-9
j_call: TRBJ2-7
cdr3_aa: CASSSTGGIYEQYF
cdr3_nt: TGTGCCAGCAGCTCGACAGGGGGCATCTACGAGCAGTACTTC

clone_size: NA
d_call: NA
v_call: TRBV5-5
j_call: TRBJ1-2
cdr3_aa: CASSLSPGVEGYTF
cdr3_nt: TGTGCCAGCAGCTTGTCCCCAGGGGTAGAAGGCTACACCTTC

clone_size: NA
d_call: TRBD1
v_call: TRBV11-2
j_call: TRBJ1-3
cdr3_aa: CASSGGTGGSGNTIYF
cdr3_nt: TGTGCCAGCAGCGGGGGGACAGGGGGCTCTGGAAACACCATATATTTT

clone_size: NA
d_call: NA
v_call: TRBV2
j_call: TRBJ1-5
cdr3_aa: CASSLAAQNQPQHF
cdr3_nt: TGTGCCAGCAGCTTAGCGGCCCAAAATCAGCCCCAGCATTTT

clone_size: NA
d_call: NA
v_call: TRBV4-1
j_call: TRBJ2-3
cdr3_aa: CASSQELNGDTQYF
cdr3_nt: TGCGCCAGCAGCCAAGAACTTAACGGAGATACGCAGTATTTT

clone_size: NA
d_call: NA
v_call: TRBV15
j_call: TRBJ1-5
cdr3_aa: CATSRDPTGNQPQHF
cdr3_nt: TGTGCCACCAGCAGAGATCCGACAGGCAATCAGCCCCAGCATTTT

clone_size: few
d_call: NA
v_call: TRBV30
j_call: TRBJ1-1
cdr3_aa: CAWSERGPRAFF
cdr3_nt: TGTGCCTGGAGTGAAAGGGGTCCTCGGGCTTTCTTT

clone_size: NA
d_call: NA
v_call: TRBV2
j_call: TRBJ1-5
cdr3_aa: CASSEAGGNQPQHF
cdr3_nt: TGTGCCAGCAGTGAAGCAGGGGGTAATCAGCCCCAGCATTTT

clone_size: NA
d_call: NA
v_call: TRBV24-1
j_call: TRBJ1-2
cdr3_aa: CATSDPGLGYGYTF
cdr3_nt: TGTGCCACCAGTGATCCGGGTCTCGGGTATGGCTACACCTTC

clone_size: NA
d_call: NA
v_call: TRBV28
j_call: TRBJ1-3
cdr3_aa: CASSTQRNTIYF
cdr3_nt: TGTGCCAGCAGTACCCAAAGAAACACCATATATTTT

clone_size: NA
d_call: TRBD2
v_call: TRBV11-3
j_call: TRBJ2-7
cdr3_aa: CASSPGGASGYEQYF
cdr3_nt: TGTGCCAGCAGCCCTGGTGGGGCTAGCGGATACGAGCAGTACTTC

clone_size: NA
d_call: NA
v_call: TRBV2
j_call: TRBJ1-1
cdr3_aa: CASSDPGGGLTEAFF
cdr3_nt: TGTGCCAGCAGTGACCCTGGGGGGGGTCTAACTGAAGCTTTCTTT

clone_size: NA
d_call: NA
v_call: TRBV29-1
j_call: TRBJ1-1
cdr3_aa: CSVERPLNTEAFF
cdr3_nt: TGCAGCGTTGAAAGACCGCTGAACACTGAAGCTTTCTTT

clone_size: few
d_call: TRBD1
v_call: TRBV18
j_call: TRBJ1-4
cdr3_aa: CASSPPEDPHRGDHEKLFF
cdr3_nt: TGTGCCAGCTCACCCCCAGAAGATCCTCACAGGGGGGATCATGAAAAACTGTTTTTT

clone_size: NA
d_call: NA
v_call: TRBV23-1
j_call: TRBJ1-1
cdr3_aa: CASSQSEGLNTEAFF
cdr3_nt: TGCGCCAGCAGTCAATCGGAGGGCCTGAACACTGAAGCTTTCTTT

clone_size: NA
d_call: TRBD1
v_call: TRBV29-1
j_call: TRBJ2-6
cdr3_aa: CSVERAPGQGFSSGANVLTF
cdr3_nt: TGCAGCGTTGAAAGGGCGCCCGGACAGGGATTTTCGTCTGGGGCCAACGTCCTGACTTTC

clone_size: NA
d_call: NA
v_call: TRBV6-6
j_call: TRBJ2-1
cdr3_aa: CASSFGQLDEQFF
cdr3_nt: TGTGCCAGCAGTTTCGGACAGTTGGATGAGCAGTTCTTC

clone_size: NA
d_call: NA
v_call: TRBV7-2
j_call: TRBJ1-1
cdr3_aa: CASSLALAWGGYTEAFF
cdr3_nt: TGTGCCAGCAGCTTAGCCCTGGCGTGGGGCGGGTACACTGAAGCTTTCTTT

clone_size: NA
d_call: TRBD2
v_call: TRBV9
j_call: TRBJ2-3
cdr3_aa: CASSDAGLAGGPPADTQYF
cdr3_nt: TGTGCCAGCAGCGATGCGGGACTAGCGGGGGGACCCCCCGCAGATACGCAGTATTTT

clone_size: NA
d_call: NA
v_call: TRBV19
j_call: TRBJ1-1
cdr3_aa: CASSPQGYTEAFF
cdr3_nt: TGTGCCAGTAGCCCACAGGGCTACACTGAAGCTTTCTTT

clone_size: NA
d_call: NA
v_call: TRBV4-1
j_call: TRBJ2-5
cdr3_aa: CASSPLSGDNQETQYF
cdr3_nt: TGCGCCAGCAGCCCTCTCTCGGGGGACAACCAAGAGACCCAGTACTTC

clone_size: NA
d_call: NA
v_call: TRBV30
j_call: TRBJ2-7
cdr3_aa: CAWGFAGSSYEQYF
cdr3_nt: TGTGCCTGGGGATTTGCGGGTAGCTCCTACGAGCAGTACTTC

clone_size: NA
d_call: NA
v_call: TRBV5-1
j_call: TRBJ1-4
cdr3_aa: CASSADSRNEKLFF
cdr3_nt: TGCGCCAGCAGCGCGGACAGCCGGAATGAAAAACTGTTTTTT

clone_size: NA
d_call: NA
v_call: TRBV11-2
j_call: TRBJ1-1
cdr3_aa: CASSLAGSITEAFF
cdr3_nt: TGTGCCAGCAGCTTAGCCGGCAGTATCACTGAAGCTTTCTTT

clone_size: NA
d_call: TRBD2
v_call: TRBV5-8
j_call: TRBJ2-3
cdr3_aa: CASRPAGASTDTQYF
cdr3_nt: TGTGCCAGCAGGCCAGCGGGAGCTAGCACAGATACGCAGTATTTT

clone_size: NA
d_call: NA
v_call: TRBV6-5
j_call: TRBJ2-7
cdr3_aa: CASSHVAGRSYEQYF
cdr3_nt: TGTGCCAGCAGCCACGTCGCGGGAAGGTCCTACGAGCAGTACTTC

clone_size: NA
d_call: NA
v_call: TRBV5-1
j_call: TRBJ2-7
cdr3_aa: CASSFTGRAYEQYF
cdr3_nt: TGCGCCAGCAGCTTTACAGGGAGGGCCTACGAGCAGTACTTC

clone_size: NA
d_call: TRBD1
v_call: TRBV6-5
j_call: TRBJ2-1
cdr3_aa: CASRGTGVGDGKQFF
cdr3_nt: TGTGCCAGCAGGGGGACAGGGGTCGGAGATGGGAAGCAGTTCTTC

clone_size: NA
d_call: NA
v_call: TRBV7-2
j_call: TRBJ2-3
cdr3_aa: CASSHGTDTQYF
cdr3_nt: TGTGCCAGCAGCCACGGGACAGATACGCAGTATTTT

clone_size: NA
d_call: NA
v_call: TRBV6-5
j_call: TRBJ2-5
cdr3_aa: CASSPGAETQYF
cdr3_nt: TGTGCCAGCAGTCCGGGAGCGGAGACCCAGTACTTC

clone_size: NA
d_call: TRBD1
v_call: TRBV10-3
j_call: TRBJ1-3
cdr3_aa: CAISDPVSGQGGNTIYF
cdr3_nt: TGTGCCATCAGTGACCCCGTCTCTGGACAGGGGGGAAACACCATATATTTT

clone_size: once
d_call: NA
v_call: TRBV11-1
j_call: TRBJ1-5
cdr3_aa: CASSPGWGGQPQHF
cdr3_nt: TGTGCCAGCAGCCCTGGCTGGGGGGGTCAGCCCCAGCATTTT

clone_size: NA
d_call: NA
v_call: TRBV5-5
j_call: TRBJ2-5
cdr3_aa: CASSSAYLETQYF
cdr3_nt: TGTGCCAGCAGTTCAGCATACCTGGAGACCCAGTACTTC

clone_size: NA
d_call: NA
v_call: TRBV30
j_call: TRBJ1-1
cdr3_aa: CAWSVGQGNTEAFF
cdr3_nt: TGTGCCTGGAGTGTTGGGCAGGGGAACACTGAAGCTTTCTTT

clone_size: NA
d_call: NA
v_call: TRBV4-2
j_call: TRBJ2-1
cdr3_aa: CASSQDRVSVLYNEQFF
cdr3_nt: TGTGCCAGCAGCCAAGATAGGGTGTCAGTTTTATACAATGAGCAGTTCTTC

clone_size: NA
d_call: NA
v_call: TRBV25-1
j_call: TRBJ1-4
cdr3_aa: CASRQRIGEKLFF
cdr3_nt: TGTGCCAGCAGACAAAGAATTGGTGAAAAACTGTTTTTT

clone_size: NA
d_call: NA
v_call: TRBV7-2
j_call: TRBJ2-5
cdr3_aa: CASSPRSLGETQYF
cdr3_nt: TGTGCCAGCAGCCCCCGGTCTCTCGGCGAGACCCAGTACTTC

clone_size: few
d_call: NA
v_call: TRBV10-3
j_call: TRBJ2-2
cdr3_aa: CAIRAGLGSGELFF
cdr3_nt: TGTGCCATCCGCGCAGGGTTGGGGAGCGGGGAGCTGTTTTTT

clone_size: NA
d_call: NA
v_call: TRBV18
j_call: TRBJ2-3
cdr3_aa: CASSPTNGDTQYF
cdr3_nt: TGTGCCAGCTCACCCACGAATGGCGATACGCAGTATTTT

clone_size: NA
d_call: NA
v_call: TRBV7-2
j_call: TRBJ2-3
cdr3_aa: CAGSPGASTDTQYF
cdr3_nt: TGTGCCGGAAGCCCAGGAGCCAGCACAGATACGCAGTATTTT

clone_size: NA
d_call: TRBD1
v_call: TRBV18
j_call: TRBJ1-3
cdr3_aa: CASSPPTGGRNTIYF
cdr3_nt: TGTGCCAGCTCACCACCGACAGGGGGTAGAAACACCATATATTTT

clone_size: NA
d_call: TRBD1
v_call: TRBV5-1
j_call: TRBJ1-3
cdr3_aa: CASSETGQVSGNTIYF
cdr3_nt: TGCGCCAGCAGCGAGACGGGACAGGTCTCTGGAAACACCATATATTTT

clone_size: NA
d_call: NA
v_call: TRBV18
j_call: TRBJ2-2
cdr3_aa: CASSPRRTENTGELFF
cdr3_nt: TGTGCCAGCTCACCACGTAGGACGGAGAACACCGGGGAGCTGTTTTTT

clone_size: NA
d_call: NA
v_call: TRBV7-7
j_call: TRBJ1-3
cdr3_aa: CASSSGLTGNTIYF
cdr3_nt: TGTGCCAGCAGCTCCGGTCTAACTGGAAACACCATATATTTT

clone_size: NA
d_call: NA
v_call: TRBV11-2
j_call: TRBJ1-2
cdr3_aa: CASSLGARQGYTF
cdr3_nt: TGTGCCAGCAGCTTAGGAGCCCGGCAAGGCTACACCTTC

clone_size: NA
d_call: NA
v_call: TRBV5-4
j_call: TRBJ2-2
cdr3_aa: CASSLAGTLTGELFF
cdr3_nt: TGTGCCAGCAGCTTGGCCGGGACGCTTACCGGGGAGCTGTTTTTT

clone_size: NA
d_call: NA
v_call: TRBV11-2
j_call: TRBJ1-2
cdr3_aa: CASSPGRSIYGYTF
cdr3_nt: TGTGCCAGCAGCCCCGGACGGAGCATCTATGGCTACACCTTC

clone_size: NA
d_call: TRBD2
v_call: TRBV18
j_call: TRBJ2-1
cdr3_aa: CASSPRGGGASSYNEQFF
cdr3_nt: TGTGCCAGCTCACCACGAGGCGGGGGGGCGAGCTCCTACAATGAGCAGTTCTTC

clone_size: once
d_call: NA
v_call: TRBV2
j_call: TRBJ2-7
cdr3_aa: CASSEASGTGAYEQYF
cdr3_nt: TGTGCCAGCAGTGAAGCTTCAGGGACGGGGGCATACGAGCAGTACTTC

clone_size: NA
d_call: NA
v_call: TRBV5-6
j_call: TRBJ1-1
cdr3_aa: CASSSGVNTEAFF
cdr3_nt: TGTGCCAGCAGCTCGGGGGTGAACACTGAAGCTTTCTTT

clone_size: NA
d_call: NA
v_call: TRBV7-9
j_call: TRBJ1-5
cdr3_aa: CASSSFTGDLNQPQHF
cdr3_nt: TGTGCCAGCAGCTCGTTCACAGGCGACCTCAATCAGCCCCAGCATTTT

clone_size: NA
d_call: NA
v_call: TRBV19
j_call: TRBJ1-1
cdr3_aa: CASSIASGRLNTEAFF
cdr3_nt: TGTGCCAGTAGTATAGCTTCGGGCCGCTTGAACACTGAAGCTTTCTTT

clone_size: NA
d_call: NA
v_call: TRBV4-1
j_call: TRBJ1-6
cdr3_aa: CASSQGGGHNSPLHF
cdr3_nt: TGCGCCAGCAGCCAAGGAGGGGGGCATAATTCACCCCTCCACTTT

clone_size: NA
d_call: TRBD1
v_call: TRBV25-1
j_call: TRBJ2-3
cdr3_aa: CASSERDRGTDTQYF
cdr3_nt: TGTGCCAGCAGTGAAAGGGACAGGGGGACAGATACGCAGTATTTT

clone_size: NA
d_call: NA
v_call: TRBV6-1
j_call: TRBJ1-5
cdr3_aa: CASSETGSHQPQHF
cdr3_nt: TGTGCCAGCAGTGAAACAGGTAGCCATCAGCCCCAGCATTTT

clone_size: NA
d_call: NA
v_call: TRBV10-3
j_call: TRBJ2-3
cdr3_aa: CAIRAGNGGTDTQYF
cdr3_nt: TGTGCCATCAGGGCAGGGAATGGCGGCACAGATACGCAGTATTTT

clone_size: NA
d_call: TRBD1
v_call: TRBV6-6
j_call: TRBJ2-3
cdr3_aa: CASRRQGAVGTDTQYF
cdr3_nt: TGTGCCAGCAGGCGACAGGGGGCGGTGGGCACAGATACGCAGTATTTT